Only a few counts were recorded for the clone carrying this TCR beta chain. Its specificity is unknown. This specimen belongs to a study of cytomegalovirus exposure and HLA in healthy donors. General observations from the study: Cytomegalovirus association was assigned to 170 or so TCR beta chains.

The CDR3 runs 16 residues. The V segment lost 1 base and the J segment 3 bases; nucleotides outside the gene matches: 9. The V gene's germline CDR1 is SGHAT and CDR2 FQNNGV. Assay used: immunoSEQ multiplex PCR; TCRdb lists only in-frame clones, some missing. The repertoire holds about 180,000 clones, with 85% as singletons. The sample was PBMCs. The receptor was isolated from a man younger than 35 in good health and CMV-seropositive. This chain connects TRBV11-2 to TRBJ2-7; 7 nucleotides match TRBD2. CDR3 in amino acids: CASSLAPLAGVYEQYF. The CDR3 DNA follows: TGTGCCAGCAGCTTAGCCCCCTTGGCGGGAGTCTACGAGCAGTACTTC.